The rows below give T cell receptor beta chains drawn from one sample of a study of response to subunit inactivated influenza vaccine. One entry per CDR3 protein results from TCRdb running MiXCR on the RT-PCR reads. Among almost 600,000 distinct CDR3 sequences listed, 14% were seen once. The material sequenced was PBMCs from blood, taken roughly 12 days after vaccination. These receptors originate from a man aged 45-60 years who received an inactivated influenza vaccine. The CDR3 runs from the conserved cysteine through the conserved F or W. The D gene is left open where the match is weak. Rows give clone size only sometimes, using once, few, many, or a class for an expanded clone.

TRBV12-3/TRBV12-4	-	many	TRBJ2-3	CASSSRDTLGDTQYF	TGTGCCAGCAGTTCGCGGGACACCTTGGGTGATACGCAGTATTTT
TRBV5-1	TRBD1	few	TRBJ2-5	CASTPTPTGPFGETQYF	TGCGCCAGCACCCCGACCCCGACAGGGCCCTTTGGAGAGACCCAGTACTTC
TRBV14	TRBD1	-	TRBJ2-1	CASSQVRGQGLNEQFF	TGTGCCAGCAGCCAAGTGAGGGGACAGGGGTTGAATGAGCAGTTCTTC
TRBV12-3/TRBV12-4	TRBD1	-	TRBJ2-7	CASSPTRGLSYEQYF	TGTGCCAGCAGTCCCACCAGGGGGCTCTCCTACGAGCAGTACTTC
TRBV29-1	-	-	TRBJ2-5	CSVALPGQSQETQYF	TGCAGCGTAGCTCTTCCGGGACAATCCCAAGAGACCCAGTACTTC
TRBV4-3	TRBD2	many	TRBJ2-7	CASSQDWASGVGEQYF	TGCGCCAGCAGCCAAGATTGGGCTAGCGGGGTTGGCGAGCAGTACTTC
TRBV4-1	TRBD1	-	TRBJ1-2	CASSQTLTGERAGYTF	TGCGCCAGCAGCCAAACCTTGACAGGGGAGAGGGCTGGCTACACCTTC
TRBV29-1	TRBD1	many	TRBJ2-1	CSVSFGTGGNEQFF	TGCAGCGTATCGTTCGGGACAGGGGGCAATGAGCAGTTCTTC
TRBV5-1	-	few	TRBJ1-6	CASSLGAGLPSPLHF	TGCGCCAGCAGCTTGGGGGCTGGGTTACCCTCACCCCTCCACTTT
TRBV10-3	-	-	TRBJ1-4	CAIGTPGEKLFF	TGTGCCATCGGAACTCCGGGGGAAAAACTGTTTTTT
TRBV2	TRBD1	few	TRBJ1-4	CASSGDRGRGEKLFF	TGTGCCAGCAGTGGGGACAGGGGGCGCGGTGAAAAACTGTTTTTT
TRBV7-6	-	-	TRBJ2-3	CASSPGAGADTQYF	TGTGCCAGCAGCCCAGGGGCGGGGGCAGATACGCAGTATTTT
TRBV20-1	-	-	TRBJ2-7	CSARAITGAGSGEQYF	TGCAGTGCTAGAGCTATTACCGGGGCAGGGTCTGGCGAGCAGTACTTC
TRBV25-1	TRBD2	-	TRBJ2-1	CATKGTSGKGEQFF	TGTGCCACCAAGGGGACTAGCGGGAAGGGTGAGCAGTTCTTC
TRBV18	TRBD2	once	TRBJ2-7	CASSPGGLALPEQYF	TGTGCCAGCTCACCGGGAGGACTAGCTCTGCCCGAGCAGTACTTC
TRBV4-3	-	-	TRBJ2-5	CASSQGFEETQYF	TGCGCCAGCAGCCAGGGGTTTGAAGAGACCCAGTACTTC
TRBV7-9	-	few	TRBJ2-1	CASSLGAGAAVFYEQFF	TGTGCCAGCAGCTTAGGAGCAGGGGCCGCCGTCTTCTATGAGCAGTTCTTC
TRBV10-1	TRBD2	-	TRBJ2-7	CASSASGAAYEQYF	TGCGCCAGCAGTGCTAGCGGGGCTGCCTACGAGCAGTACTTC
TRBV7-8	TRBD2	few	TRBJ2-1	CASSLRRLAGYNEQFF	TGTGCCAGCAGCTTAAGGCGGCTAGCGGGATACAATGAGCAGTTCTTC
TRBV5-5	TRBD2	-	TRBJ2-1	CASSLVLGLAGYEQFF	TGTGCCAGCAGCTTGGTGCTGGGACTAGCGGGATATGAGCAGTTCTTC
TRBV10-3	TRBD1	-	TRBJ2-2	CAIRPGTGDTGELFF	TGTGCCATCAGACCCGGGACAGGGGACACCGGGGAGCTGTTTTTT
TRBV5-5	TRBD1	few	TRBJ1-4	CASSSTPTGGEKLFF	TGTGCCAGCAGCTCCACCCCGACAGGGGGTGAAAAACTGTTTTTT
TRBV20-1	-	many	TRBJ2-3	CSAPAQLAGTQYF	TGCAGTGCTCCCGCCCAACTGGCGGGTACGCAGTATTTT
TRBV28	-	few	TRBJ1-3	CASSLLSASSGNTIYF	TGTGCCAGCAGTTTATTGTCCGCTAGCTCTGGAAACACCATATATTTT
TRBV10-2	-	-	TRBJ2-1	CASSEVGQLRNEQFF	TGCGCCAGCAGTGAGGTCGGTCAGCTTCGGAATGAGCAGTTCTTC
TRBV3-1	-	-	TRBJ1-1	CASSPQRGSWTEAFF	TGTGCCAGCAGCCCTCAGAGGGGATCGTGGACTGAAGCTTTCTTT
TRBV9	TRBD2	many	TRBJ2-3	CASRGGADTQYF	TGTGCCAGCAGGGGGGGGGCAGATACGCAGTATTTT
TRBV12-3/TRBV12-4	-	few	TRBJ2-4	CASSLYAKNIQYF	TGTGCCAGCAGTTTATATGCCAAAAACATTCAGTACTTC
TRBV5-1	-	-	TRBJ1-1	CASSRQTGQLNTEAFF	TGCGCCAGCAGCCGACAAACCGGACAGCTGAACACTGAAGCTTTCTTT
TRBV14	TRBD2	-	TRBJ2-2	CASSQGLAFGELFF	TGTGCCAGCAGTCAAGGACTAGCATTCGGGGAGCTGTTTTTT
TRBV5-1	-	-	TRBJ2-1	CASSTGTHPYNEQFF	TGCGCCAGCAGCACCGGGACGCATCCCTACAATGAGCAGTTCTTC
TRBV28	TRBD2	few	TRBJ2-5	CASSSGTRTVETQYF	TGTGCCAGCAGTTCGGGGACTAGAACAGTAGAGACCCAGTACTTC
TRBV11-2	TRBD2	once	TRBJ2-3	CASSLGVGLAGRSDTQYF	TGTGCCAGCAGTTTAGGCGTGGGACTAGCGGGGCGGTCAGATACGCAGTATTTT
TRBV6-1	-	few	TRBJ1-6	CASSRGNGNSPLHF	TGTGCCAGCAGTCGGGGGAATGGGAATTCACCCCTCCACTTT
TRBV29-1	TRBD1	-	TRBJ2-7	CSVAQQGFGYEQYF	TGCAGCGTGGCCCAACAGGGGTTTGGCTACGAGCAGTACTTC
TRBV11-1	-	-	TRBJ2-7	CASSLGQTRSYEQYF	TGTGCCAGCAGCTTAGGCCAGACTCGCTCCTACGAGCAGTACTTC
TRBV5-5	-	-	TRBJ2-1	CASSFSGQSYNEQFF	TGTGCCAGCAGCTTTAGCGGACAGAGTTACAATGAGCAGTTCTTC
TRBV7-9	-	many	TRBJ2-5	CASSLDHIRVQETQYF	TGTGCCAGCAGCTTAGACCATATCAGGGTACAAGAGACCCAGTACTTC
TRBV27	-	-	TRBJ2-1	CASGRRLHSYNEQFF	TGTGCCAGCGGACGGCGGCTACACTCCTACAATGAGCAGTTCTTC
TRBV10-2	TRBD1	-	TRBJ1-1	CASSDPRDRGNTEAFF	TGCGCCAGCAGTGACCCAAGGGACAGGGGGAACACTGAAGCTTTCTTT
TRBV5-1	TRBD2	many	TRBJ2-1	CASSTQAGTGYNEQFF	TGCGCCAGCAGCACACAAGCGGGGACGGGCTACAATGAGCAGTTCTTC
TRBV28	TRBD2	-	TRBJ2-1	CASSGSGRANEQFF	TGTGCCAGCAGCGGTAGCGGGAGGGCCAATGAGCAGTTCTTC
TRBV12-3/TRBV12-4	-	-	TRBJ2-3	CASSSRLGGTDTQYF	TGTGCCAGCAGCTCTAGGCTCGGTGGCACAGATACGCAGTATTTT
TRBV12-3/TRBV12-4	-	few	TRBJ2-1	CASSLSVRSNEQFF	TGTGCCAGCAGTTTATCCGTGCGTAGCAATGAGCAGTTCTTC
TRBV25-1	TRBD2	few	TRBJ2-1	CASSARAGRGAHNEQFF	TGTGCCAGCAGTGCTAGGGCCGGGCGGGGGGCCCACAATGAGCAGTTCTTC
TRBV7-8	-	few	TRBJ2-1	CASSPIRWGINEQFF	TGTGCCAGCAGCCCAATCCGGTGGGGAATCAATGAGCAGTTCTTC
TRBV20-1	-	few	TRBJ1-6	CSASGGALNSPLHF	TGCAGTGCTAGTGGCGGGGCCTTGAATTCACCCCTCCACTTT
TRBV28	-	few	TRBJ2-7	CASSLRNRAEQYF	TGTGCCAGCAGTTTACGAAACAGGGCCGAGCAGTACTTC